Following are 19 T cell receptor beta chains from one sample sequenced in a study of blood T cell repertoires in COVID-19. Method: immunoSEQ multiplex PCR; TCRdb's copy keeps in-frame clones and lacks some. This sample has 200,000 to 250,000 clones; roughly 81% occur once, and the top ten carry about 3%. Sequences were obtained from peripheral blood. All receptors come from a man aged 45-65 years who had recovered from COVID-19.

The chain uses TRBV5-1 and TRBJ2-1; 7 nucleotides line up with TRBD1. Germline values: CDR1 SGHRS, CDR2 YFSETQ. V was clipped by 6 bases and J by 7 bases; unmatched bases: 25. This CDR3 has 19 amino acids. The CDR3 loop reads CASTPLGTESTRRKNEQFF. The CDR3 DNA follows: TGCGCCAGCACACCTTTAGGGACAGAATCCACTAGACGGAAGAATGAGCAGTTCTTC.

V gene TRBV7-5 combines with J gene TRBJ1-5; the table's D call of TRBD1 was not tested on the DNA. TRBV7-5 is deemed a pseudogene. The CDR3 is 15 residues long. The CDR3 DNA reads as TGTGTCAGAAGCTTGGGGACAGCTAGCAATCAGCCCCAGCATTTT. Translating gives CVRSLGTASNQPQHF.

The chain couples TRBV25-1 to TRBJ2-2; 9 bases line up with TRBD2. There are 15 residues in the CDR3. V shed 3 bases and J 6 bases; nucleotides not matched to a gene: 5. Germline V lookup: CDR1 MGHDK, CDR2 SYGVNS. CDR3 residues: CASSDSGRGAGELFF. DNA of the CDR3: TGTGCCAGCAGTGATAGCGGGAGAGGGGCCGGGGAGCTGTTTTTT. The full variable domain, in which reference TRBV25-1 and TRBJ2-2 provide the parts outside the CDR3, is EADIYQTPRYLVIGTGKKITLECSQTMGHDKMYWYQQDPGMELHLIHYSYGVNSTEKGDLSSESTVSRIRTEHFPLTLESARPSHTSQYLCASSDSGRGAGELFFGEGSRLTVL.

This clone came up once. The chain joins TRBV11-2 to TRBJ2-3; D might be TRBD2 (5 bases). This CDR3 has 13 amino acids. V lost 3 bases and J lost 5, with 9 bases in between. From germline, CDR1 is SGHAT and CDR2 FQNNGV. Here the CDR3 reads CASSFVEGDTQYF. The CDR3 nucleotides read TGTGCCAGCAGCTTTGTAGAGGGAGATACGCAGTATTTT. The variable domain in full, completed from reference TRBV11-2 and TRBJ2-3, reads EAGVAQSPRYKIIEKRQSVAFWCNPISGHATLYWYQQILGQGPKLLIQFQNNGVVDDSQLPKDRFSAERLKGVDSTLKIQPAKLEDSAVYLCASSFVEGDTQYFGPGTRLTVL.

The chain uses TRBV2 and TRBJ2-7, with D unclear. The CDR3 covers 14 residues. V lost 1 base and J 0 bases, leaving 7 bases between the germline ends. Per germline, CDR1 SNHLY and CDR2 FYNNEI. CDR3 nucleotides: TGTGCCAGCAGTGAAGGCGGCACCTCCTACGAGCAGTACTTC. Translated, it gives CASSEGGTSYEQYF.

This sequence joins TRBV5-4 and TRBJ2-6; 8 positions agree with TRBD1. Unmatched junction bases numbered 11, after V lost 2 bases and J lost 1 base. This CDR3 has 19 residues. Germline V gene sequence: CDR1 SGHNT, CDR2 YYREEE (reference sequence). CDR3 DNA: TGTGCCAGCAGCTTTGATCGACAGGGGAAAAAATCTGGGGCCAACGTCCTGACTTTC. It codes for CASSFDRQGKKSGANVLTF.

The table lists this clone with a few counts. CDR3 nucleotides: TGCGCCAGCAGCTTGGGTGACCCGGGGTCACCCCTCCACTTT. The encoded protein is CASSLGDPGSPLHF. The chain combines TRBV5-1 with TRBJ1-6, with D unresolved. V was shortened by 0 bases and J by 10 bases, with 11 bases between the two germline ends. The CDR3 contains 14 residues. Germline V lookup: CDR1 SGHRS, CDR2 YFSETQ.

The V and J genes are TRBV10-3 and TRBJ2-1; 9 nucleotides match TRBD1. Germline CDR1 ENHRY, CDR2 SYGVKD. V lost 9 bases and J lost 4; bases outside the gene matches: 19. The CDR3 extends over 18 amino acids. The DNA for the CDR3 is TGTGCCATATCTCCGGGACAGGGTTACAGCGGGCCGTACAATGAGCAGTTCTTC. The encoded protein is CAISPGQGYSGPYNEQFF.

This chain joins TRBV19 and TRBJ1-6; TRBD1 aligns across 8 bases. The V gene's germline CDR1 is LNHDA and CDR2 SQIVND (reference sequence). Germline trimming cut 4 bases from V and 10 bases from J; bases unmatched to any gene: 12. The CDR3 runs 16 residues. The CDR3 region is CASSTPWDRPNSPLHF. The CDR3 DNA reads as TGTGCCAGTAGTACACCCTGGGACAGGCCAAACTCACCCCTCCACTTT.

The chain links TRBV5-1 to TRBJ2-1; 8 positions agree with TRBD1. The germline V gene encodes CDR1 SGHRS and CDR2 YFSETQ. The CDR3 totals 15 residues. Trimming cost V 1 base and J 6 bases; bases outside gene matches: 6. CDR3 DNA: TGCGCCAGCAGCTTGATCAGGGGGCTCTCCAATGAGCAGTTCTTC. Amino acids: CASSLIRGLSNEQFF.

This chain joins TRBV6-6 and TRBJ2-7, with TRBD1 matching over 11 bases. The CDR3 extends over 15 amino acids. Unmatched junction bases numbered 2, after V lost 2 bases and J lost 2 bases. CDR1 is MNHNY, CDR2 SVGAGI, per germline (reference sequence). This chain's CDR3 is CASSYEGQGAYEQYF. As DNA, the CDR3 is TGTGCCAGCAGTTACGAGGGACAGGGGGCCTACGAGCAGTACTTC.

The chain has TRBV11-3 and TRBJ1-3; TRBD1 aligns across 8 bases. The CDR3 length is 15 residues. Germline V CDR1 and CDR2: SGHNT, YENEEA. V shed 4 bases and J 3 bases; nucleotides not matched to a gene: 5. For the CDR3, the DNA is TGTGCCAGCAGCTCCGACAGGGGCTTTGGAAACACCATATATTTT. This codes for CASSSDRGFGNTIYF.

The genes are TRBV18 and TRBJ2-2; 7 bases line up with TRBD1. CDR1 and CDR2 (germline): KGHSH, LQKENI. Trimming cost V 4 bases and J 3 bases; bases outside gene matches: 8. This CDR3 spans 16 amino acids. CDR3 sequence: CASSLRQGRDTGELFF. Here the CDR3 DNA reads TGTGCCAGCTCACTCAGACAGGGTCGCGACACCGGGGAGCTGTTTTTT.

The V call is TRBV5-8, the J call TRBJ1-6; weak D call: TRBD1 (5 bases). Germline values: CDR1 SGHTS, CDR2 YDEGEE. Trimming removed 2 bases from V and 6 bases from J, with 21 bases in between. There are 18 residues in the CDR3. In DNA, the CDR3 is TGTGCCAGCAGCTTCGTATACATAGCCAGCCAGGGTAATTCACCCCTCCACTTT. Its translation is CASSFVYIASQGNSPLHF.

V is TRBV2 and J is TRBJ2-1; perhaps TRBD2 as D (6 bases). Deletions cut 6 bases from V and 12 bases from J, with 18 bases between. The length of the CDR3 is 13 residues. The V gene's germline CDR1 is SNHLY and CDR2 FYNNEI. Here the CDR3 DNA reads TGTGCCAGCAGGGGGCGGGGCGGCAGAGGGCAGTTCTTC. Protein sequence: CASRGRGGRGQFF.

This clone was counted only a few times. The J gene is TRBJ2-2, the V gene TRBV19; 12 positions match TRBD2. The length of the CDR3 is 17 residues. Germline CDR1 reads LNHDA; CDR2 reads SQIVND (reference sequence). The junction had 9 bases not matched to a gene; V was cut back by 5 bases and J by 5 bases. The CDR3 DNA reads as TGTGCCAGTAGTCCCGAAAGGACTAGCGGGATTACCGGGGAGCTGTTTTTT. This translates into CASSPERTSGITGELFF.

This clone was observed a few times. The chain links TRBV10-3 to TRBJ1-2; tentative D call: TRBD1 (6 bases). This CDR3 is built from 18 residues. Germline V gene data show CDR1 as ENHRY and CDR2 as SYGVKD. The germline V and J ends were trimmed by 6 bases and 8 bases, with 31 bases remaining between them. Here the CDR3 DNA reads TGTGCCATCAGGGGGGAATTGATTGGGTTCGGAGGACAGTTCGGCTACACCTTC. Translated: CAIRGELIGFGGQFGYTF.

The genes are TRBV2 and TRBJ1-4; 8 bases map to TRBD1. Germline trimming cut 9 bases from V and 7 bases from J; bases unmatched to any gene: 10. CDR3 length: 14 amino acids. Germline CDR1 is SNHLY and CDR2 is FYNNEI. This chain's CDR3 is CASRAGQAGEKLFF. The DNA for the CDR3 is TGTGCCAGTCGAGCGGGACAGGCGGGTGAAAAACTGTTTTTT.

The chain links TRBV7-6 to TRBJ2-3; 10 bases map to TRBD2. Germline V gives CDR1 SGHVS, CDR2 FNYEAQ. Unmatched junction bases numbered 9, after V lost 5 bases and J lost 1 base. CDR3 length: 17 amino acids. The CDR3 sequence: CASSILSLAGGTDTQYF. The CDR3 DNA reads TGTGCCAGCAGCATCCTAAGTCTAGCGGGGGGCACAGATACGCAGTATTTT. Together with reference TRBV7-6 and TRBJ2-3, the CDR3 gives the full variable domain: GAGVSQSPRYKVTKRGQDVALRCDPISGHVSLYWYRQALGQGPEFLTYFNYEAQQDKSGLPNDRFSAERPEGSISTLTIQRTEQRDSAMYRCASSILSLAGGTDTQYFGPGTRLTVL.